This entry lists 5 T cell receptor beta chains sequenced from one sample in a study of CD8 T cells in ankylosing spondylitis. TCRdb redid the calling of the 5' RACE reads with MiXCR, one entry per CDR3 protein. The sample lists 90,000 to 100,000 distinct CDR3 sequences; about 8% were seen once. Sequencing was carried out using blood, either unsorted or a sorted T cell fraction (not recorded which). These receptors were taken from a male donor with ankylosing spondylitis or in good health (not recorded which).

This clonotype has a count of ten or more. V gene TRBV10-3 combines with J gene TRBJ2-1; D is unclear. Trimming pared 3 bases from V and 5 bases from J, leaving 8 bases between. The length of the CDR3 is 13 residues. Per the germline V gene, CDR1 is ENHRY and CDR2 is SYGVKD. The chain's CDR3 is CAISDHQNNEQFF. DNA of the CDR3: TGTGCCATCAGTGACCACCAAAACAATGAGCAGTTCTTC.

This clonotype was counted ten times or more. The chain uses TRBV13 and TRBJ1-5; D is unresolved. Germline V gene sequence: CDR1 PRHDT, CDR2 FYEKMQ (reference sequence). Trimming removed 0 bases at V and 6 bases at J, with 3 bases between. This CDR3 spans 12 amino acids. CDR3: CASSLGAQPQHF. In DNA, the CDR3 is TGTGCCAGCAGCTTAGGGGCTCAGCCCCAGCATTTT.

This clonotype was observed at least ten times. V gene TRBV5-1 combines with J gene TRBJ1-2; the D is unclear. Germline loops: CDR1 SGHRS, CDR2 YFSETQ. The CDR3 extends over 13 amino acids. Trimming shortened V by 2 bases and J by 2 bases, and 7 bases separated the two germline ends. The CDR3 loop reads CASSFETNYGYTF. Here the CDR3 DNA reads TGCGCCAGCAGCTTCGAGACGAACTATGGCTACACCTTC.

This clonotype showed up many times. The rearrangement links TRBV12-3 or TRBV12-4 to TRBJ1-2; the D gene is possibly TRBD1 (6 bases). The CDR3 covers 11 residues. Trimming removed 8 bases from V and 7 bases from J, with 11 bases in between. CDR3 region: CASGTRAGYTF. The CDR3 coding sequence is TGTGCCAGCGGGACAAGGGCTGGCTACACCTTC.

This clonotype was seen at least ten times. CDR3 in DNA: TGCAGCGTCGGGACTAGCGGCTACAATGAGCAGTTCTTC. It yields the protein CSVGTSGYNEQFF. The V and J genes are TRBV29-1 and TRBJ2-1; 11 bases match TRBD2. The CDR3 has 13 residues. The trim removed 6 bases at V and 3 bases at J, leaving 1 base unmatched. CDR1 is SQVTM, CDR2 ANQGSEA, per germline.